The 17 T cell receptor beta chains below were found in one sample sequenced in a study of cytomegalovirus exposure and HLA in healthy donors. Amplification used 60 Vbeta primers and 13 Jbeta primers. This table comes from immunoSEQ multiplex PCR, and its TCRdb copy is limited to in-frame clones, with some not included. The sample has roughly 140,000 clones, just under 80% seen once; the top ten hold 2% to 2.5%. The sequencing input was PBMCs. The source of these receptors is a man younger than 45 in good health and CMV-seronegative.

This rearrangement joins TRBV5-1 to TRBJ2-3, with TRBD2 identical over 7 bases. In germline, CDR1 is SGHRS, CDR2 YFSETQ. Trimming at V came to 4 bases and at J to 0 bases, leaving 11 bases not matched to a gene. The CDR3 covers 17 residues. This CDR3 reads CASSPIGQGLSTDTQYF. The CDR3, as DNA: TGCGCCAGCAGCCCTATCGGGCAGGGACTAAGCACAGATACGCAGTATTTT.

In its sample, this clone was seen a few times. This chain uses TRBV6-5 with TRBJ1-1, with D unclear. The CDR3 is 15 residues long. CDR1 is MNHEY and CDR2 is SVGAGI in the germline V gene. Trimming took off 6 bases at V and 0 bases at J, with 14 bases between the two ends. The DNA of the CDR3 is TGTGCCAGCAGGGGGAAGGGAGGGATGAACACTGAAGCTTTCTTT. Translated: CASRGKGGMNTEAFF.

This clone has just a few counts. This chain links TRBV5-1 with TRBJ1-3, with 7 bases matching TRBD1. Looked up from germline, CDR1 is SGHRS and CDR2 is YFSETQ. The CDR3 is 16 amino acids. V lost 2 bases and J lost 0; bases outside the gene matches: 5. The CDR3 nucleotides read TGCGCCAGCAGCTTCTCCGGGACAGACTCTGGAAACACCATATATTTT. Its translation is CASSFSGTDSGNTIYF.

This chain links TRBV2 with TRBJ2-3, with TRBD2 matching 7 bases. Germline V gene sequence: CDR1 SNHLY, CDR2 FYNNEI. V lost 10 bases and J lost 0; bases outside the gene matches: 10. The CDR3 contains 15 residues. The CDR3 nucleotides read TGTGCCATCCTACTAGCGACTACTAGCACAGATACGCAGTATTTT. It specifies CAILLATTSTDTQYF.

The rearrangement links TRBV29-1 to TRBJ2-3; weak D call: TRBD1 (6 bases). Germline V CDR1 and CDR2: SQVTM, ANQGSEA. This CDR3 is 12 amino acids long. CDR3 nucleotide sequence: TGCAGTGGTGCCCAGGGGCCAGATACGCAGTATTTT. It is translated as CSGAQGPDTQYF.

The rearrangement links TRBV28 to TRBJ1-4, with TRBD1 matching 8 bases. Losses at the gene ends were 3 bases for V and 8 bases for J; bases not matched to a gene: 5. The germline CDR1 and CDR2 sequences are MDHEN and SYDVKM. The CDR3 has 14 residues. CDR3 nucleotides: TGTGCCAGCAGTTTGGGACAGGCTCCCGAAAAACTGTTTTTT. It yields the protein CASSLGQAPEKLFF.

The genes are TRBV14 and TRBJ2-7; tentative D call: TRBD1 (6 bases). The CDR3 is 16 residues long. Germline V CDR1 and CDR2: SGHDN, FVKESK. The V end lost 0 bases, the J end lost 1 base, and 13 bases lay between the germline ends. The CDR3 bases are TGTGCCAGCAGCCAAGATCAACTAGGACAGTCCTACGAGCAGTACTTC. This codes for CASSQDQLGQSYEQYF. Complete variable domain (other parts from reference TRBV14 and TRBJ2-7): EAGVTQFPSHSVIEKGQTVTLRCDPISGHDNLYWYRRVMGKEIKFLLHFVKESKQDESGMPNNRFLAERTGGTYSTLKVQPAELEDSGVYFCASSQDQLGQSYEQYFGPGTRLTVT.

This rearrangement joins TRBV14 to TRBJ1-6; D possibly corresponds to TRBD1 (5 bases). V shed 4 bases and J shed 6 bases, with 19 bases lying between them. Germline V gene sequence: CDR1 SGHDN, CDR2 FVKESK. This CDR3 contains 17 residues. This CDR3 reads CASSPRGGTRTNSPLHF. CDR3 bases: TGTGCCAGCAGCCCTCGGGGAGGGACTCGAACTAATTCACCCCTCCACTTT.

The chain employs TRBV2 and TRBJ1-2; 10 bases align to TRBD1. V gave up 7 bases and J gave up 4 bases; unmatched junction bases: 12. Germline V gives CDR1 SNHLY, CDR2 FYNNEI. This CDR3 has 16 residues. The CDR3 DNA sequence: TGTGCCAGCACCCCTGGGACAGGGGCCCTCTCCTATGGCTACACCTTC. Translated, it gives CASTPGTGALSYGYTF.

V is TRBV5-1 and J is TRBJ1-1; D ambiguous. V lost 1 base to trimming and J lost 6 bases, with 13 bases between them. From germline, CDR1 is SGHRS and CDR2 YFSETQ. This CDR3 is 14 amino acids long. The CDR3 bases are TGCGCCAGCAGCTTGAAGAAGGGAGGCCCTGAAGCTTTCTTT. This encodes CASSLKKGGPEAFF.

J is TRBJ2-1 and V is TRBV2; 14 bases align to TRBD2. Germline V gene lookup returns CDR1 SNHLY and CDR2 FYNNEI. The CDR3 covers 20 residues. V gave up 4 bases and J gave up 1 base; unmatched junction bases: 12. This CDR3 is CASSAGRGTSGSKSYNEQFF. CDR3 bases: TGTGCCAGCAGTGCTGGGAGAGGGACTAGCGGGAGTAAATCCTACAATGAGCAGTTCTTC.

The V gene is TRBV28, the J gene TRBJ2-1, with 9 nucleotides matching TRBD1. V trimming: 5 bases; J trimming: 6 bases; junction bases outside the gene matches: 17. The CDR3 is 18 residues long. Germline CDR1 MDHEN, CDR2 SYDVKM. The CDR3 sequence is CASSLIGGGDRVGNEQFF. As DNA, the CDR3 is TGTGCCAGCAGTCTCATAGGGGGAGGGGACAGGGTAGGCAATGAGCAGTTCTTC.

This chain joins TRBV19 and TRBJ1-4, with D possibly being TRBD1 (6 bases). CDR3 length: 14 amino acids. Germline CDR1 reads LNHDA; CDR2 reads SQIVND (reference sequence). Trimming stripped 8 bases from V and 8 bases from J, with 18 bases between. CDR3 in DNA: TGTGCCAGTGAGGAGACAGGACGCGGGGAAAAACTGTTTTTT. The encoded protein is CASEETGRGEKLFF. Full variable domain (outside the CDR3, taken from reference TRBV19 and TRBJ1-4): DGGITQSPKYLFRKEGQNVTLSCEQNLNHDAMYWYRQDPGQGLRLIYYSQIVNDFQKGDIAEGYSVSREKKESFPLTVTSAQKNPTAFYLCASEETGRGEKLFFGSGTQLSVL.

The chain uses TRBV2 and TRBJ1-5, with 9 bases matching TRBD1. The CDR3 spans 16 residues. The germline CDR1 and CDR2 sequences are SNHLY and FYNNEI. The trim removed 2 bases at V and 3 bases at J, leaving 5 bases unmatched. CDR3 coding DNA: TGTGCCAGCAGTGAATTTTGGACAGGGGCCAATCAGCCCCAGCATTTT. The encoded protein is CASSEFWTGANQPQHF.

The chain links TRBV4-2 to TRBJ2-7; a weak D match, TRBD1 (6 bases). CDR1 is LGHNA and CDR2 is YNFKEQ in the germline V gene. This CDR3 spans 14 amino acids. Trimming removed 3 bases from V and 3 bases from J, with 12 bases in between. The CDR3 sequence is CASSQQKDSYEQYF. The DNA of the CDR3 is TGTGCCAGCAGCCAGCAAAAGGACAGCTACGAGCAGTACTTC.

The chain recombines TRBV5-1 with TRBJ1-4, with TRBD1 matching 8 bases. Germline V CDR1 and CDR2: SGHRS, YFSETQ. The CDR3 contains 14 residues. With V trimmed by 4 bases and J by 8 bases, 7 bases remained unmatched. CDR3 loop: CASSQDRVDEKLFF. The CDR3 coding sequence is TGCGCCAGCAGCCAGGACAGGGTCGACGAAAAACTGTTTTTT.

The genes are TRBV6-1 and TRBJ1-5; D is perhaps TRBD1 (5 bases). Germline assignment: CDR1 MNHNS and CDR2 SASEGT. The V gene lost 2 bases and the J gene lost 5 bases, with 13 bases spanning the gap. The CDR3 consists of 15 residues. The CDR3 region is CASSERRASDQPQHF. CDR3 coding DNA: TGTGCCAGCAGTGAACGCAGGGCTTCCGATCAGCCCCAGCATTTT.